This T cell receptor (beta chain) derives from a study of glioma-infiltrating T cells. Remarks on this clonotype: No antigen is known for it. It is likely a read error, because the conserved phenylalanine at the end of the CDR3 is missing. The DNA is left out, because the CDR3 cannot be placed on it with certainty; the CDR3 is given as TCRdb lists it.

Whole-study findings and limits: Tissue and blood shared very few CDR3 sequences. Tissue-blood divergence was below expectation in non-neoplastic patients, above in gliomas.

CDR1 is DFQATT, CDR2 SNEGSKA, per germline (reference sequence). Both ends counted, the CDR3 spans 11 residues. Amplification of TCR alpha and beta CDR3 regions from RNA used iRepertoire nested multiplex PCR. One-step reverse transcription and amplification started from about 100-400 ng of tissue mRNA or PBMC total RNA. TCRdb called the multiplex PCR reads again in MiXCR, with one record for every CDR3 protein. The table lists more than 90,000 distinct CDR3 sequences, roughly 40% of them singletons. The specimen sequenced was glioma tissue, nonneoplastic brain tissue, or PBMCs (not recorded which). This sequence was found in a human donor with low-grade glioma or glioblastoma, undergoing nonglioma brain surgery, or in good health (not recorded which). This chain joins TRBV20-1 and TRBJ1-1. The CDR3 region is CSLLWNTEDFL.